The 7 T cell receptor beta chains presented below share a single source sample, sequenced in a study of T cell responses to AZD1222 COVID-19 vaccine. Repertoires were generated with immunoSEQ multiplex PCR, while TCRdb's copy carries only in-frame clones and drops some. The sample carries approximately 180,000 clones, 90% recorded once. This sample comprised peripheral blood, obtained 28 days after the second dose of the MenACWY control vaccine. Source of these receptors: an adult who received the MenACWY meningococcal vaccine as a control.

This chain links TRBV24-1 with TRBJ2-5; 8 bases agree with TRBD1. V gave up 9 bases and J gave up 5 bases; unmatched junction bases: 7. Germline V gives CDR1 KGHDR, CDR2 SFDVKD. This CDR3 region has 13 residues. The CDR3 DNA reads TGTGCCACCGCTCAGGGGGCAGTGGAGACCCAGTACTTC. It encodes CATAQGAVETQYF.

The CDR3 nucleotides read TGTGCCAGCAGTCCAAGACCCGGGACAGGGGTCGGCTACACCTTC. This codes for CASSPRPGTGVGYTF. The gene calls are TRBV27 and TRBJ1-2; 10 positions agree with TRBD1. The CDR3 has 15 amino acids. Trimming removed 5 bases from V and 8 bases from J; junction bases left unmatched: 11. Germline-derived CDR1 and CDR2 are MNHEY and SMNVEV (reference sequence).

This chain uses TRBV5-6 with TRBJ1-1; D is unclear. This CDR3 is 11 amino acids long. Germline CDR1 is SGHDT and CDR2 is YYEEEE. Trimming stripped 3 bases from V and 7 bases from J, with 7 bases between. CDR3 protein: CASSSGVEAFF. CDR3 nucleotides: TGTGCCAGCAGCTCCGGGGTTGAAGCTTTCTTT.

The rearrangement links TRBV7-6 to TRBJ2-5; D remains ambiguous. This CDR3 is built from 11 residues. Trimming pared 10 bases from V and 4 bases from J, leaving 10 bases between. Germline CDR1 is SGHVS and CDR2 is FNYEAQ. The CDR3 spells CATSTPETQYF. The DNA for the CDR3 is TGTGCCACCTCCACCCCAGAGACCCAGTACTTC. The complete variable domain, with remaining parts taken from reference TRBV7-6 and TRBJ2-5, reads GAGVSQSPRYKVTKRGQDVALRCDPISGHVSLYWYRQALGQGPEFLTYFNYEAQQDKSGLPNDRFSAERPEGSISTLTIQRTEQRDSAMYRCATSTPETQYFGPGTRLLVL.

The chain has TRBV2 and TRBJ2-7; D is uncertain. The CDR3 sequence is 12 residues long. V was pared by 8 bases and J by 1 base, with 9 bases between. CDR1 SNHLY and CDR2 FYNNEI come from the germline V gene. CDR3 sequence: CASHTSSYEQYF. CDR3 nucleotide sequence: TGTGCCAGCCATACCTCGTCCTACGAGCAGTACTTC. The full variable domain, its missing parts supplied by reference TRBV2 and TRBJ2-7, is EPEVTQTPSHQVTQMGQEVILRCVPISNHLYFYWYRQILGQKVEFLVSFYNNEISEKSEIFDDQFSVERPDGSNFTLKIRSTKLEDSAMYFCASHTSSYEQYFGPGTRLTVT.

V gene TRBV18 combines with J gene TRBJ2-7; 10 nucleotides match TRBD1. J lost 2 bases, V lost 2 bases, and 12 bases had no gene match. The CDR3 extends over 18 amino acids. Per germline, CDR1 KGHSH and CDR2 LQKENI. CDR3 nucleotides: TGTGCCAGCTCACCAGGACAGGGGGAGGCTAGCGGAGCCTACGAGCAGTACTTC. Translation: CASSPGQGEASGAYEQYF.

In its sample, this clone was seen once. V gene TRBV24-1 combines with J gene TRBJ1-4; 10 positions agree with TRBD1. V dropped 3 bases and J dropped 8; count of bases not matched to a gene: 8. CDR1 is KGHDR and CDR2 is SFDVKD in the germline V gene. The CDR3 covers 16 residues. CDR3 coding DNA: TGTGCCACCAGTGATCGTCCGGACAGGGGGATGGAAAAACTGTTTTTT. Its protein product is CATSDRPDRGMEKLFF.